A selection of T cell receptor beta chains follows, all from one sample in a study of T cells in localized non-small cell lung cancer. The table came from immunoSEQ multiplex PCR; TCRdb's copy has only in-frame clones and leaves some out. The profile covers about 24,000 clones, with roughly four fifths appearing a single time and roughly 4.8% taken by the ten largest. The specimen was PBMCs, collected before any cancer treatment. The receptors were sampled from a man aged 35-69 years with stage II lung adenocarcinoma. The CDR3 runs from the conserved cysteine through the conserved F or W. The D gene is left open where the match is weak. Not every row has a clone size; where given, it reads once, few, many or a size class.

d_gene | abundance | j_gene | v_gene | CDR3aa | CDR3nt
. | . | TRBJ2-3 | TRBV5-1 | CASSSFLAESTDTQYF | TGCGCCAGCAGCTCCTTCCTAGCAGAGAGCACAGATACGCAGTATTTT
. | . | TRBJ1-2 | TRBV21-1 | CASSRTHYGYTF | TGTGCCAGCAGCAGGACACACTATGGCTACACCTTC
TRBD2 | . | TRBJ2-2 | TRBV11-3 | CASSLDRGLAGDGGELFF | TGTGCCAGCAGCTTAGATCGGGGACTAGCGGGAGACGGCGGGGAGCTGTTTTTT
. | . | TRBJ2-5 | TRBV18 | CASSPQLGERTQYF | TGTGCCAGCTCACCACAACTGGGGGAAAGGACCCAGTACTTC
TRBD2 | . | TRBJ2-2 | TRBV29-1 | CSVDRGAGELFF | TGCAGCGTTGATCGGGGGGCCGGGGAGCTGTTTTTT
. | . | TRBJ2-3 | TRBV7-9 | CASSTPYF | TGTGCCAGCAGTACCCCGTATTTT
TRBD1 | medium-sized | TRBJ1-5 | TRBV16 | CASSRDRNQPQHF | TGTGCCAGCAGCCGGGACAGGAATCAGCCCCAGCATTTT
. | . | TRBJ1-2 | TRBV6-1 | CASSEAGSALNYGYTF | TGTGCCAGCAGTGAAGCGGGGTCCGCCCTCAACTATGGCTACACCTTC
. | . | TRBJ1-4 | TRBV5-1 | CASSLLDQGKLFF | TGCGCCAGCAGCCTACTGGACCAGGGAAAACTGTTTTTT
. | . | TRBJ2-3 | TRBV9 | CASSLGSNTDTQYF | TGTGCCAGCAGCCTTGGAAGCAACACAGATACGCAGTATTTT
. | . | TRBJ1-2 | TRBV30 | CAWSGGYGYTF | TGTGCCTGGAGTGGGGGATATGGCTACACCTTC
TRBD1 | once | TRBJ2-7 | TRBV30 | CAWSPPTGFSYEQYF | TGTGCCTGGAGTCCACCGACAGGGTTTTCCTACGAGCAGTACTTC
TRBD1 | . | TRBJ1-4 | TRBV18 | CASSPPGTGTEKLFF | TGTGCCAGCTCACCCCCCGGGACAGGGACTGAAAAACTGTTTTTT
. | . | TRBJ1-1 | TRBV5-1 | CASSSSRENTEAFF | TGCGCCAGCAGCTCCTCACGGGAGAACACTGAAGCTTTCTTT
. | . | TRBJ1-3 | TRBV5-1 | CASSSENTIYF | TGCGCCAGCAGCTCAGAAAACACCATATATTTT
. | . | TRBJ2-4 | TRBV29-1 | CSVEGGISENIQYF | TGCAGCGTTGAAGGGGGGATATCCGAAAACATTCAGTACTTC
. | . | TRBJ1-5 | TRBV7-2 | CASSLADNQPQHF | TGTGCCAGCAGCTTAGCTGACAATCAGCCCCAGCATTTT
TRBD1 | . | TRBJ2-7 | TRBV25-1 | CASSEYYRGYEQYF | TGTGCCAGCAGTGAATATTACAGGGGCTACGAGCAGTACTTC
TRBD2 | . | TRBJ2-3 | TRBV2 | CASSDGLAGVGTQYF | TGTGCCAGCAGTGATGGACTAGCGGGAGTAGGTACGCAGTATTTT
. | . | TRBJ1-2 | TRBV19 | CASRPGPPGNGYTF | TGTGCCAGTAGACCCGGACCGCCCGGGAATGGCTACACCTTC
TRBD2 | . | TRBJ2-2 | TRBV13 | CASSSFLAGGLSGELFF | TGTGCCAGCAGCTCCTTCTTAGCGGGGGGGCTCTCCGGGGAGCTGTTTTTT
. | . | TRBJ2-7 | TRBV2 | CAGTGEVNEQYF | TGTGCCGGCACAGGGGAGGTCAACGAGCAGTACTTC
TRBD1 | . | TRBJ1-2 | TRBV6-5 | CASRQDRFYGYTF | TGTGCCAGCAGACAGGACAGGTTCTATGGCTACACCTTC
TRBD1 | . | TRBJ2-7 | TRBV7-9 | CASSSPQGAYF | TGTGCCAGCAGCTCGCCGCAGGGGGCTTACTTC
. | . | TRBJ2-1 | TRBV4-2 | CASSPCRDWGSGLLFCHEQFF | TGTGCCAGCAGCCCCTGCAGGGACTGGGGATCGGGACTTTTGTTCTGCCATGAGCAGTTCTTC
. | . | TRBJ1-4 | TRBV9 | CASGLRSATNEKLFF | TGTGCCAGCGGCCTAAGGAGTGCAACTAATGAAAAACTGTTTTTT
. | . | TRBJ1-3 | TRBV4-3 | CASSQELDSGNTIYF | TGCGCCAGCAGCCAAGAACTGGATTCTGGAAACACCATATATTTT
TRBD1 | . | TRBJ1-1 | TRBV5-1 | CASSLARTGAENTEAFF | TGCGCCAGCAGCTTGGCCAGGACAGGGGCGGAGAACACTGAAGCTTTCTTT
. | . | TRBJ2-7 | TRBV10-3 | CAISLLELGYEQYF | TGTGCCATCAGCCTCCTAGAATTGGGCTACGAGCAGTACTTC
. | . | TRBJ1-2 | TRBV7-2 | CASGNYGYTF | TGTGCCAGCGGGAACTATGGCTACACCTTC
. | . | TRBJ2-5 | TRBV18 | CASSPYQETQYF | TGTGCCAGCTCACCTTACCAAGAGACCCAGTACTTC
. | . | TRBJ1-2 | TRBV6-1 | CASSEASGQSTGYTF | TGTGCCAGCAGTGAAGCGTCAGGCCAATCAACAGGCTACACCTTC
TRBD2 | . | TRBJ2-7 | TRBV7-3 | CASSLTSQSSYEQYF | TGTGCCAGCAGCCTGACTAGCCAAAGCTCCTACGAGCAGTACTTC
TRBD1 | once | TRBJ2-6 | TRBV5-1 | CASSRQGDVPGANVLTF | TGCGCCAGCAGCCGACAGGGGGATGTTCCTGGGGCCAACGTCCTGACTTTC
. | . | TRBJ1-1 | TRBV10-3 | CAISHGGSTEAFF | TGTGCCATCAGCCACGGGGGCTCCACTGAAGCTTTCTTT
. | . | TRBJ2-7 | TRBV19 | CASSMGTVREQYF | TGTGCCAGTAGTATGGGGACTGTCCGCGAGCAGTACTTC
TRBD1 | . | TRBJ1-1 | TRBV4-3 | CASSQVWDRWNTEAFF | TGCGCCAGCAGCCAGGTTTGGGACAGGTGGAACACTGAAGCTTTCTTT
TRBD2 | . | TRBJ2-1 | TRBV11-2 | CASSLQAGGLNEQFF | TGTGCCAGCAGCTTACAAGCGGGAGGATTAAATGAGCAGTTCTTC
. | . | TRBJ1-1 | TRBV4-1 | CASSQVSSLGLPITEAFF | TGCGCCAGCAGCCAAGTCTCATCTCTGGGTCTCCCTATTACTGAAGCTTTCTTT
TRBD2 | . | TRBJ2-1 | TRBV2 | CASSGERGSSYNEQFF | TGTGCCAGCAGTGGTGAGCGGGGGAGCTCCTACAATGAGCAGTTCTTC
. | . | TRBJ1-2 | TRBV6-5 | CASSPERGLRDGYTF | TGTGCCAGCAGTCCCGAACGGGGGCTAAGGGATGGCTACACCTTC
. | . | TRBJ2-2 | TRBV11-3 | CASSLGTANTGELFF | TGTGCCAGCAGCTTAGGGACGGCGAACACCGGGGAGCTGTTTTTT
TRBD2 | . | TRBJ2-1 | TRBV4-3 | CASSQLSGGSNEQFF | TGCGCCAGCAGCCAACTCTCGGGGGGGTCCAATGAGCAGTTCTTC
. | . | TRBJ1-2 | TRBV11-2 | CASSLGGVDGYTF | TGTGCCAGCAGCTTAGGAGGGGTGGATGGCTACACCTTC
. | . | TRBJ2-1 | TRBV2 | CASSSHISYNEQFF | TGTGCCAGCAGTAGCCACATCTCCTACAATGAGCAGTTCTTC
TRBD1 | . | TRBJ2-7 | TRBV18 | CASSGTWTGVVEQYF | TGTGCCAGCTCAGGCACTTGGACAGGGGTCGTCGAGCAGTACTTC
. | . | TRBJ2-3 | TRBV2 | CASSWSGDTQYF | TGTGCCAGCAGTTGGTCTGGAGATACGCAGTATTTT
. | . | TRBJ1-1 | TRBV6-6 | CASSRTVNTEAFF | TGTGCCAGCAGCAGGACAGTGAACACTGAAGCTTTCTTT
TRBD2 | . | TRBJ2-7 | TRBV7-6 | CASSSPSGGHTSSYEQYF | TGTGCCAGCAGCTCGCCTAGCGGGGGGCACACCAGCTCCTACGAGCAGTACTTC
. | . | TRBJ1-4 | TRBV9 | CASSGASEKLFF | TGTGCCAGCAGCGGGGCTTCGGAAAAACTGTTTTTT
. | . | TRBJ2-7 | TRBV11-3 | CASRGHSYEQYF | TGTGCCAGTAGGGGCCACTCCTACGAGCAGTACTTC